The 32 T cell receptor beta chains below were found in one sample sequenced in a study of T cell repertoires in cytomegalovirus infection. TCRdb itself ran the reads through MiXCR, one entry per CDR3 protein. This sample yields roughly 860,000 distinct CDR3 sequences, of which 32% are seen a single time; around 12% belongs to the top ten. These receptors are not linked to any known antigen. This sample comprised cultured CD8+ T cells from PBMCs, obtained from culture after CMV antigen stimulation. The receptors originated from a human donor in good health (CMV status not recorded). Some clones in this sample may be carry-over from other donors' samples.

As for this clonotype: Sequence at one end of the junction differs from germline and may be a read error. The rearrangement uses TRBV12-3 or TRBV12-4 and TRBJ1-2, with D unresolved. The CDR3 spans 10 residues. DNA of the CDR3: TGTGCCAGCAAGGCCTATGACTACACCTTC. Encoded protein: CASKAYDYTF.

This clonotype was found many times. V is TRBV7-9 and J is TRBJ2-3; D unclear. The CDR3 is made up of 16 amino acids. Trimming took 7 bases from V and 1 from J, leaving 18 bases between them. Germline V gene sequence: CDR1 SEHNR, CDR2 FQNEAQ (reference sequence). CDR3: CASKGQPSNRTDTQYF. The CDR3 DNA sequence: TGTGCCAGCAAGGGCCAACCTAGTAATCGCACAGATACGCAGTATTTT.

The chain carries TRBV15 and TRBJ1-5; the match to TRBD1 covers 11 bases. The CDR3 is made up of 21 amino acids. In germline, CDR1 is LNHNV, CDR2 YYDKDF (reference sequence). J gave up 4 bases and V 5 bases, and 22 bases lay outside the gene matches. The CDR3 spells CATSGYTQLGTGGVVNQPQHF. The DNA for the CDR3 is TGTGCCACCAGCGGATACACACAGTTAGGGACAGGGGGAGTAGTGAATCAGCCCCAGCATTTT.

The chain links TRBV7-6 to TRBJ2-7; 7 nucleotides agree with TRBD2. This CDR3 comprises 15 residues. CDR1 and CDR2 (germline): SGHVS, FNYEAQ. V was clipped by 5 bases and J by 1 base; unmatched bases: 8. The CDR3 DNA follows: TGTGCCAGCAGCCTAGTCAGGGAGGGGTCCTACGAGCAGTACTTC. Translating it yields CASSLVREGSYEQYF.

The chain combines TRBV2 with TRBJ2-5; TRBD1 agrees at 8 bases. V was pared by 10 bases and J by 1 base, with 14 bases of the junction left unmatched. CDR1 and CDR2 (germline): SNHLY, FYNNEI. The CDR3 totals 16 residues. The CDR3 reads CATEQGAAGSQETQYF. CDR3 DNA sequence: TGTGCCACCGAGCAGGGGGCGGCGGGGAGCCAAGAGACCCAGTACTTC.

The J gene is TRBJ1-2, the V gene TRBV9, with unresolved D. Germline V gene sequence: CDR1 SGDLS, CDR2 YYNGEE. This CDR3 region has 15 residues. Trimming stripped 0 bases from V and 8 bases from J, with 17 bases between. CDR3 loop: CASSVALTDPGGYTF. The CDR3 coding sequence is TGTGCCAGCAGCGTAGCTTTGACGGATCCGGGAGGCTACACCTTC.

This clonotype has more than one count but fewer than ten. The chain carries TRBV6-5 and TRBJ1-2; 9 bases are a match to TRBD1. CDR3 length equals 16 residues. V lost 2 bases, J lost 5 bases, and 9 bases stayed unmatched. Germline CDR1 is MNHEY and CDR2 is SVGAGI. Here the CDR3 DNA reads TGTGCCAGCAGTTACGCCTACAGGGGGCGCTCTTATGGCTACACCTTC. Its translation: CASSYAYRGRSYGYTF.

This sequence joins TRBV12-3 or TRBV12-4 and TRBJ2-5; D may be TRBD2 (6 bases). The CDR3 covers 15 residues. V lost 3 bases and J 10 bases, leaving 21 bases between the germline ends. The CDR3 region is CASSFGGRRFVSQYF. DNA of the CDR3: TGTGCCAGCAGTTTCGGGGGACGTCGGTTTGTGAGCCAGTACTTC.

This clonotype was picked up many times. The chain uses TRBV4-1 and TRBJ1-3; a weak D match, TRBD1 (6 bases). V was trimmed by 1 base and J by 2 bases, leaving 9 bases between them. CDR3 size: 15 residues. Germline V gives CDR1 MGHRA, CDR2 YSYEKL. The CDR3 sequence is CASSQGDNPGNTIYF. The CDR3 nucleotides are TGCGCCAGCAGCCAAGGGGACAACCCTGGAAACACCATATATTTT.

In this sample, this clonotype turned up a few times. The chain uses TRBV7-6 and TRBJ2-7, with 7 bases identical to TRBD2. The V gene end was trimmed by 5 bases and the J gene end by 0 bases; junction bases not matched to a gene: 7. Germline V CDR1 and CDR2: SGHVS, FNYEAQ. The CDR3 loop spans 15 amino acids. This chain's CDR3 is CASSISGDFSYEQYV. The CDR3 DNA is TGTGCCAGCAGCATAAGCGGGGATTTCTCCTACGAGCAGTACGTC.

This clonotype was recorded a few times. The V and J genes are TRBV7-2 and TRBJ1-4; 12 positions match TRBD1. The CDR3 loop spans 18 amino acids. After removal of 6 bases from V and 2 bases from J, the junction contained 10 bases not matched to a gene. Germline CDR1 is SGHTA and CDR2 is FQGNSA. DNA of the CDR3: TGTGCCAGCAGTTCTCCCGGGACAGGGGGCTGGACTAATGAAAAACTGTTTTTT. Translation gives CASSSPGTGGWTNEKLFF.

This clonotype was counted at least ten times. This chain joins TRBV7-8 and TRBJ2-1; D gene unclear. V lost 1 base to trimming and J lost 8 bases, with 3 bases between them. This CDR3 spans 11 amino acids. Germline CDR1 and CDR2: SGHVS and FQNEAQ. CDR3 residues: CASSLGHEQFF. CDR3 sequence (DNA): TGTGCCAGCAGCTTAGGTCATGAGCAGTTCTTC.

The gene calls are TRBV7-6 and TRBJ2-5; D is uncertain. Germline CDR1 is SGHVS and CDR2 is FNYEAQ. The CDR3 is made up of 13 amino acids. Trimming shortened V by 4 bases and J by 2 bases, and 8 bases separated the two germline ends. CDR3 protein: CASSSVPQETQYF. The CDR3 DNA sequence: TGTGCCAGCAGCTCCGTGCCTCAAGAGACCCAGTACTTC.

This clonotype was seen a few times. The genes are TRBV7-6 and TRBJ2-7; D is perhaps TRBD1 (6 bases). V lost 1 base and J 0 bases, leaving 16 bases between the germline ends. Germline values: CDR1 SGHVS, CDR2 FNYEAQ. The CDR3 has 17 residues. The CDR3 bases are TGTGCCAGCAGCTTAGGAACTGGACAGCTCTTCTCCTACGAGCAGTACTTC. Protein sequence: CASSLGTGQLFSYEQYF.

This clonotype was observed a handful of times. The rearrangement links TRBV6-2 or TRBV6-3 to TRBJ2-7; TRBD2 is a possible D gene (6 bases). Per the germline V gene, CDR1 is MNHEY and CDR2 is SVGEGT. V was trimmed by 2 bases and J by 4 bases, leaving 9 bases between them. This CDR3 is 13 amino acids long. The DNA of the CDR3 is TGTGCCAGCAGTTACGCGGGGCTGTACGAGCAGTACGTC. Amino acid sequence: CASSYAGLYEQYV.

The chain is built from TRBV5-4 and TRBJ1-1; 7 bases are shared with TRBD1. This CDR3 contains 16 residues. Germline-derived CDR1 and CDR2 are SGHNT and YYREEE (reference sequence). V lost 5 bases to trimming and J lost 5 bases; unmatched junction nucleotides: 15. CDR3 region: CASRDPQKGAWTEAFF. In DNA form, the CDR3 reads TGTGCCAGCAGGGACCCACAAAAGGGGGCCTGGACTGAAGCTTTCTTT.

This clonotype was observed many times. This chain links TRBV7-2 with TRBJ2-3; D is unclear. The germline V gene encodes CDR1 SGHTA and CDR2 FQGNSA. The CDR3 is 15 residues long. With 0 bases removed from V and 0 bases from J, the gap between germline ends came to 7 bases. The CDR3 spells CASSLAGYSTDTQYF. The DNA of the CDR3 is TGTGCCAGCAGCTTAGCGGGTTATAGCACAGATACGCAGTATTTT.

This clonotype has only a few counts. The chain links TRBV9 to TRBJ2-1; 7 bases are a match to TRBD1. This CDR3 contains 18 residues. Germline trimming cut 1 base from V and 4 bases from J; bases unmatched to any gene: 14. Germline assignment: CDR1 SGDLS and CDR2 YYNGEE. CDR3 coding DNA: TGTGCCAGCAGCGTAAAAGGGACAGAGTGGGGCGGATACAATGAGCAGTTCTTC. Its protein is CASSVKGTEWGGYNEQFF. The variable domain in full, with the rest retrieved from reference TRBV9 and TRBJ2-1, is DSGVTQTPKHLITATGQRVTLRCSPRSGDLSVYWYQQSLDQGLQFLIQYYNGEERAKGNILERFSAQQFPDLHSELNLSSLELGDSALYFCASSVKGTEWGGYNEQFFGPGTRLTVL.

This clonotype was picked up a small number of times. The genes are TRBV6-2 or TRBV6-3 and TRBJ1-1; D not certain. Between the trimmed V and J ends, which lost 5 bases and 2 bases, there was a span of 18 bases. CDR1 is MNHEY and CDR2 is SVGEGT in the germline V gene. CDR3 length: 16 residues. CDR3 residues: CASSHFGVWENTEAFF. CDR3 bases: TGTGCCAGCAGTCACTTCGGGGTCTGGGAAAACACTGAAGCTTTCTTT.

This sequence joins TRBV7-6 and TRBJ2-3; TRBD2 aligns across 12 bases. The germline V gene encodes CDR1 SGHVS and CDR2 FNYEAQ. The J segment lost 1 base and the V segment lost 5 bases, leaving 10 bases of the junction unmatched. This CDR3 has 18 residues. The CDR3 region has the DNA TGTGCCAGCAGCCCCCGAGCGGCTAGCGGGGGGGGCACAGATACGCAGTATTTT. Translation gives CASSPRAASGGGTDTQYF.

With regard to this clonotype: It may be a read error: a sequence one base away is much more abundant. The CDR3 loop reads CASSYSCGQLPTNYGYTF. As DNA, the CDR3 is TGTGCCAGCAGTTACTCGTGCGGTCAACTACCAACTAACTATGGCTACACCTTC. The gene calls are TRBV6-2 or TRBV6-3 and TRBJ1-2; unclear D gene. The CDR3 totals 18 residues. CDR1 and CDR2 from the germline V gene are MNHEY and SVGEGT. V shed 0 bases and J shed 0 bases, with 17 bases lying between them.

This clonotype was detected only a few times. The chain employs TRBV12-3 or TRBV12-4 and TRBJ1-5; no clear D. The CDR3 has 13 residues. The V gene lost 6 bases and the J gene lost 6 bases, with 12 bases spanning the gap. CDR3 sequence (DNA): TGTGCCAGCAGGCCGGGCCACCTTCAGCCCCAGCATTTT. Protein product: CASRPGHLQPQHF.

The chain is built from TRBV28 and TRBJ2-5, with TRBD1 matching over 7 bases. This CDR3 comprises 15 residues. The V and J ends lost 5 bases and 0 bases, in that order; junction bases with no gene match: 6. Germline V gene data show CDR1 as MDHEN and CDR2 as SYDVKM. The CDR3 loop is CASSDRDRNQETQYF. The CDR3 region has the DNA TGTGCCAGCAGTGATCGGGACAGAAACCAAGAGACCCAGTACTTC.

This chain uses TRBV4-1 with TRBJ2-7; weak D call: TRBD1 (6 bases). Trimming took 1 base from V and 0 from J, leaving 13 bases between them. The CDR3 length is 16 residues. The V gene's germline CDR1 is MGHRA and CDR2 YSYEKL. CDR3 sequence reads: CASSQVGQPTSYEQYF. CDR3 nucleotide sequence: TGCGCCAGCAGCCAAGTGGGACAACCCACCTCCTACGAGCAGTACTTC.

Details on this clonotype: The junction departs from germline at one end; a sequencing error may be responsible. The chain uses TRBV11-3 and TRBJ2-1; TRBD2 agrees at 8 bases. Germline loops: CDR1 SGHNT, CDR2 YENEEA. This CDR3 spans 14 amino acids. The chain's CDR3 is CTSSQAGAGNEQFF. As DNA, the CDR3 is TGTACCAGCAGCCAAGCGGGGGCTGGGAATGAGCAGTTCTTC.

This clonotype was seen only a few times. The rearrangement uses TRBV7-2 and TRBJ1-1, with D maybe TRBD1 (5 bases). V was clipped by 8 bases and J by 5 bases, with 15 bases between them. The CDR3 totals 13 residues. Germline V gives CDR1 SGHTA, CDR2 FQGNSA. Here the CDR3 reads CASLWGLGTEAFF. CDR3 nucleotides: TGTGCCAGCTTATGGGGGTTGGGTACTGAAGCTTTCTTT.

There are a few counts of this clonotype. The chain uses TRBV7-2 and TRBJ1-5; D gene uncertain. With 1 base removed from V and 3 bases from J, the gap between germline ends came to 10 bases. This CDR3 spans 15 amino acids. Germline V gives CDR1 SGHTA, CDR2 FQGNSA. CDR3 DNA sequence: TGTGCCAGCAGCTTAGGGATTTCGATCAATCAGCCCCAGCATTTT. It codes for CASSLGISINQPQHF.

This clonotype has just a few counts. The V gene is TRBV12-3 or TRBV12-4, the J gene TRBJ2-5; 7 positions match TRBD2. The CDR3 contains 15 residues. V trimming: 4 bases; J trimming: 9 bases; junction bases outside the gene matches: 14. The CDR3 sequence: CASSSTGTTSAAQYF. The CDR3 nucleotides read TGTGCCAGCAGTTCCACCGGGACTACCTCGGCGGCCCAGTACTTC.

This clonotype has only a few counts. The CDR3 nucleotides read TGTGCCAGCAGCACCACTAGTGCCGGGGAGCTGTTTTTT. Translating gives CASSTTSAGELFF. The chain has TRBV7-9 and TRBJ2-2; possibly TRBD2 for D (5 bases). CDR3 length equals 13 residues. Germline CDR1 is SEHNR and CDR2 is FQNEAQ (reference sequence). V lost 5 bases, J lost 6 bases, and 10 bases lay in between. Variable domain in full (rest from reference TRBV7-9 and TRBJ2-2): DTGVSQNPRHKITKRGQNVTFRCDPISEHNRLYWYRQTLGQGPEFLTYFQNEAQLEKSRLLSDRFSAERPKGSFSTLEIQRTEQGDSAMYLCASSTTSAGELFFGEGSRLTVL.

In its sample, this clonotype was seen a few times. Here the CDR3 reads CASGFNPGQEGSGTEAFF. Here the CDR3 DNA reads TGTGCTAGTGGTTTTAACCCCGGTCAGGAAGGATCGGGCACTGAAGCTTTCTTT. The V and J genes are TRBV12-5 and TRBJ1-1, with D unresolved. This CDR3 contains 18 residues. The germline V and J ends were trimmed by 3 bases and 4 bases, with 24 bases remaining between them. From germline, CDR1 is LGHNT and CDR2 FRNRAP. Full variable domain (outside the CDR3, taken from reference TRBV12-5 and TRBJ1-1): DARVTQTPRHKVTEMGQEVTMRCQPILGHNTVFWYRQTMMQGLELLAYFRNRAPLDDSGMPKDRFSAEMPDATLATLKIQPSEPRDSAVYFCASGFNPGQEGSGTEAFFGQGTRLTVV.

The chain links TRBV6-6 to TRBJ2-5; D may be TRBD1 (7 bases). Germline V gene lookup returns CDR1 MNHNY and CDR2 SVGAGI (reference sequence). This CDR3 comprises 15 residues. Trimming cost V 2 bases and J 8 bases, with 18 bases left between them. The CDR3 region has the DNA TGTGCCAGCAGTTACCTCGATGACAGGGACTCCACCCAGTACTTC. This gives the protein CASSYLDDRDSTQYF.

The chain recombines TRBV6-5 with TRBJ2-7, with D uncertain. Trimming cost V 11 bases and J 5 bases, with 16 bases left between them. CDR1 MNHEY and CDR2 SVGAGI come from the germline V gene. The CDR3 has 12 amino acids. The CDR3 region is CASRAASDEQYF. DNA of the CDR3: TGTGCCTCACGGGCTGCGTCCGACGAGCAGTACTTC.